These 16 T cell receptor beta chains were all obtained from the same sample, sequenced in a study of shared clonotypes between healthy human individuals. Here immunoSEQ multiplex PCR was the method, and the copy in TCRdb shows in-frame clones only, minus some. The sample lists around 610,000 clones; 95% to 96% were seen once. Terminally differentiated effector memory CD45RA+ cells were excluded from the naive CD8 cells, which were CD45RO-negative and positively selected for CCR7. Sequenced: naive CD8+ T cells sorted from blood. These TCRs come from a woman in her 30s in good health.

The chain couples TRBV28 to TRBJ2-7; 8 bases are shared with TRBD2. The CDR3 sequence is 14 residues long. Germline V gene data show CDR1 as MDHEN and CDR2 as SYDVKM. With V trimmed by 10 bases and J by 2 bases, 10 bases remained unmatched. The CDR3, as DNA: TGTGCCACTTCCGGGGGACTAGGGACCTACGAGCAGTACTTC. It specifies CATSGGLGTYEQYF.

The chain uses TRBV9 and TRBJ2-1, with TRBD1 identical over 7 bases. The CDR3 consists of 15 residues. Unmatched junction bases numbered 8, after V lost 2 bases and J lost 6 bases. CDR1 is SGDLS, CDR2 YYNGEE, per germline. CDR3 residues: CASSVEGRGSNEQFF. CDR3 coding DNA: TGTGCCAGCAGCGTCGAGGGCAGGGGGAGCAATGAGCAGTTCTTC.

The gene calls are TRBV13 and TRBJ1-2, with D possibly being TRBD1 (6 bases). Between the trimmed V and J ends, which lost 0 bases and 5 bases, there was a span of 19 bases. CDR1 and CDR2 (germline): PRHDT, FYEKMQ (reference sequence). This CDR3 has 17 residues. The CDR3 loop is CASSLGGFQRGQYGYTF. CDR3 bases: TGTGCCAGCAGCTTAGGGGGGTTCCAGCGAGGACAGTATGGCTACACCTTC.

This clone was counted a single time. The chain combines TRBV5-6 with TRBJ2-1, with 12 bases identical to TRBD2. V lost 0 bases and J lost 6; bases outside the gene matches: 4. The CDR3 is 16 residues long. The germline V gene encodes CDR1 SGHDT and CDR2 YYEEEE. The chain's CDR3 is CASSLGTSGRINEQFF. As DNA, the CDR3 is TGTGCCAGCAGCTTGGGAACTAGCGGGAGGATCAATGAGCAGTTCTTC.

The genes are TRBV6-1 and TRBJ2-1; TRBD2 aligns across 11 bases. The CDR3 length is 18 residues. V trimming: 0 bases; J trimming: 2 bases; junction bases outside the gene matches: 6. From germline, CDR1 is MNHNS and CDR2 SASEGT. The CDR3 nucleotides read TGTGCCAGCAGTGAAGCGGCCCCTAGCGGGAGGACCTACAATGAGCAGTTCTTC. Its translation is CASSEAAPSGRTYNEQFF.

This clone was recorded only once. The genes are TRBV27 and TRBJ2-7; D may be TRBD2 (7 bases). V lost 3 bases to trimming and J lost 0 bases, with 15 bases between them. The CDR3 contains 16 residues. CDR1 is MNHEY and CDR2 is SMNVEV in the germline V gene (reference sequence). In nucleotides, the CDR3 is TGTGCCAGCAGTTTGCAAAGCGGGACAATCTCCTACGAGCAGTACTTC. Protein: CASSLQSGTISYEQYF.

This rearrangement joins TRBV2 to TRBJ2-5, with D possibly called TRBD1 or TRBD2 (5 bases each). The tail of the sequence fits TRBJ2-7 better, so the J call may be wrong. Germline V CDR1 and CDR2: SNHLY, FYNNEI. This CDR3 spans 15 amino acids. As DNA, the CDR3 is TGTGCCAGCAGCGGAGGTCAACTAGGGGTACTCGAGCAGTACTTC. Amino acids: CASSGGQLGVLEQYF.

The chain recombines TRBV14 with TRBJ2-6, with 7 bases matching TRBD1. V gave up 0 bases and J gave up 0 bases; unmatched junction bases: 14. The CDR3 has 21 amino acids. Germline V CDR1 and CDR2: SGHDN, FVKESK. The CDR3 bases are TGTGCCAGCAGCCAAGAGCAAAGTGGGACAGCCCTCCTCTCTGGGGCCAACGTCCTGACTTTC. Translating it yields CASSQEQSGTALLSGANVLTF. Filled out from reference TRBV14 and TRBJ2-6, the complete variable domain reads EAGVTQFPSHSVIEKGQTVTLRCDPISGHDNLYWYRRVMGKEIKFLLHFVKESKQDESGMPNNRFLAERTGGTYSTLKVQPAELEDSGVYFCASSQEQSGTALLSGANVLTFGAGSRLTVL.

The chain links TRBV11-2 to TRBJ2-7, with TRBD2 matching over 10 bases. The ends lost 1 base at V and 3 bases at J; junction bases unmatched: 6. The germline gives CDR1 SGHAT, CDR2 FQNNGV. The CDR3 consists of 16 residues. DNA for the CDR3: TGTGCCAGCAGCTTAGGTAGCGGGAGGCCCAGCTACGAGCAGTACTTC. It translates to CASSLGSGRPSYEQYF.

The chain has TRBV11-3 and TRBJ2-1, with D possibly being TRBD1 or TRBD2 (5 bases each). V lost 4 bases and J lost 10, with 8 bases in between. Looked up from germline, CDR1 is SGHNT and CDR2 is YENEEA. The length of the CDR3 is 11 residues. As DNA, the CDR3 is TGTGCCAGCAGCTCGGGGCTCGAGCAGTTCTTC. Protein sequence: CASSSGLEQFF.

Regarding this clone: The same CDR3 can be traced to other DNA sequences in this sample. The rearrangement links TRBV4-1 to TRBJ1-2; D might be TRBD1 (5 bases). Germline V CDR1 and CDR2: MGHRA, YSYEKL. V was clipped by 3 bases and J by 4 bases, with 9 bases between them. The CDR3 is 13 residues long. Here the CDR3 reads CASSQVGGYGYTF. CDR3 in DNA: TGCGCCAGCAGCCAGGTTGGGGGCTATGGCTACACCTTC.

The rearrangement joins TRBV19 to TRBJ2-1, with TRBD2 identical over 9 bases. CDR1 and CDR2 (germline): LNHDA, SQIVND (reference sequence). With V trimmed by 5 bases and J by 2 bases, 10 bases remained unmatched. This CDR3 region has 17 residues. In nucleotides, the CDR3 is TGTGCCAGTAGTTTACCCCCGACTAGCGGAACCTACAATGAGCAGTTCTTC. Translating gives CASSLPPTSGTYNEQFF. Full variable domain (missing parts from reference TRBV19 and TRBJ2-1): DGGITQSPKYLFRKEGQNVTLSCEQNLNHDAMYWYRQDPGQGLRLIYYSQIVNDFQKGDIAEGYSVSREKKESFPLTVTSAQKNPTAFYLCASSLPPTSGTYNEQFFGPGTRLTVL.

This chain links TRBV19 with TRBJ1-1; 7 bases are a match to TRBD1. V dropped 3 bases and J dropped 4; count of bases not matched to a gene: 2. This CDR3 is built from 13 residues. Germline V gene sequence: CDR1 LNHDA, CDR2 SQIVND (reference sequence). The CDR3 reads CASSMSGGTEAFF. The CDR3 region has the DNA TGTGCCAGTAGTATGTCAGGGGGCACTGAAGCTTTCTTT.

The chain combines TRBV6-1 with TRBJ1-2; 7 bases agree with TRBD1. The junction had 6 bases not matched to a gene; V was cut back by 1 base and J by 4 bases. CDR1 MNHNS and CDR2 SASEGT come from the germline V gene. The CDR3 totals 15 residues. CDR3 DNA sequence: TGTGCCAGCAGTGAAGAGAGGGGGCGCGCCTATGGCTACACCTTC. It translates to CASSEERGRAYGYTF.

V and J are TRBV5-1 and TRBJ2-7, with a weak D call TRBD2 (6 bases). The CDR3 extends over 14 amino acids. V shed 4 bases and J shed 2 bases, with 13 bases lying between them. Germline V gene lookup returns CDR1 SGHRS and CDR2 YFSETQ. This CDR3 is CASSPWDLPYEQYF. The CDR3 region has the DNA TGCGCCAGCAGCCCTTGGGACTTACCCTACGAGCAGTACTTC.

The CDR3 loop reads CASSIAVGLWNQPQHF. The CDR3 nucleotides read TGTGCCAGTAGTATAGCGGTCGGGTTATGGAATCAGCCCCAGCATTTT. The chain uses TRBV19 and TRBJ1-5, with D unclear. Germline CDR1 and CDR2: LNHDA and SQIVND (reference sequence). This CDR3 region has 16 residues. Trimming took 1 base from V and 4 from J, leaving 14 bases between them.